This T cell receptor (beta chain) was captured by sequencing in a study of T-cell memory formation after mild COVID-19. TCRdb recomputed calls from the 5' RACE reads with MiXCR, one row per CDR3 protein. In the table there are roughly 150,000 distinct CDR3 sequences, roughly 14% of which are singletons. As to this clonotype: Its antigen remains unknown.

Study-wide results and caveats: From day 15 to 85, contracting clones were balanced between CD4 and CD8, whereas later expanders leaned toward CD4+. Among clones peaking at day 37 in the second wave, SARS-CoV-2 specificity remained unconfirmed. Chiefly within CM and EM were the contracting CD4+ clones; CD8+ ones were within EMRA. The pre-infection memory compartment contained some responding clones, suggesting cross-reactive memory joined.

The V gene lost 2 bases and the J gene lost 1 base, with 10 bases spanning the gap. The CDR3 consists of 14 residues. Germline loops: CDR1 DFQATT, CDR2 SNEGSKA (reference sequence). The source of this sequence is an adult woman who had mild COVID-19 (a few samples of this study predate the infection). Cell type and time point are not known. The source material was PBMCs or a T cell subset sorted from them (not recorded which). The chain is built from TRBV20-1 and TRBJ2-3; D call uncertain. The CDR3 spells CSARLGSGTDTQYF. DNA of the CDR3: TGCAGTGCTAGACTGGGCAGTGGCACAGATACGCAGTATTTT.